This entry lists 9 T cell receptor beta chains sequenced from one sample in a study of cytomegalovirus exposure and HLA in healthy donors. The study ran its PCR with 60 Vbeta and 13 Jbeta primers. Repertoires were generated with immunoSEQ multiplex PCR, while TCRdb's copy carries only in-frame clones and drops some. This sample has over 150,000 clones, with more than 80% found just once. The specimen sequenced was PBMCs. All receptors come from a male donor in good health and CMV-seronegative.

This clone was counted once. The chain employs TRBV7-9 and TRBJ2-3; 9 bases match TRBD2. With 3 bases clipped from V and 3 bases from J, the junction kept 4 bases outside the gene matches. The CDR3 has 15 residues. CDR1 and CDR2 (germline): SEHNR, FQNEAQ (reference sequence). The CDR3 loop is CASSFRGRGTDTQYF. The DNA for the CDR3 is TGTGCCAGCAGCTTCCGCGGGAGGGGTACAGATACGCAGTATTTT.

V gene TRBV7-2 combines with J gene TRBJ2-7; TRBD2 agrees at 11 bases. CDR1 is SGHTA and CDR2 is FQGNSA in the germline V gene. With V trimmed by 0 bases and J by 3 bases, 4 bases remained unmatched. This CDR3 spans 16 amino acids. As DNA, the CDR3 is TGTGCCAGCAGCTTAGCTCCTAGCGGGGGGTACTACGAGCAGTACTTC. The encoded protein is CASSLAPSGGYYEQYF.

V is TRBV5-1 and J is TRBJ2-5; the D gene is possibly TRBD1 (6 bases). This CDR3 spans 14 amino acids. Trimming stripped 1 base from V and 3 bases from J, with 10 bases between. CDR1 is SGHRS, CDR2 YFSETQ, per germline. The CDR3 here is CASSLKDRKETQYF. CDR3 coding DNA: TGCGCCAGCAGCTTGAAGGACAGAAAAGAGACCCAGTACTTC.

The chain has TRBV5-1 and TRBJ2-5; the match to TRBD2 covers 9 bases. Germline CDR1 SGHRS, CDR2 YFSETQ. The CDR3 runs 17 residues. V dropped 4 bases and J dropped 5; count of bases not matched to a gene: 15. The CDR3, as DNA: TGCGCCAGCAGCGAATGGGGTCCTAGCGGGGCAGGGGAGACCCAGTACTTC. The encoded protein is CASSEWGPSGAGETQYF.

The chain is built from TRBV28 and TRBJ2-3; 8 bases agree with TRBD1. The CDR3 totals 16 residues. Germline V gene lookup returns CDR1 MDHEN and CDR2 SYDVKM. V lost 6 bases to trimming and J lost 5 bases; unmatched junction nucleotides: 13. CDR3 loop: CASRPLRGLGLDTQYF. CDR3 DNA sequence: TGTGCCAGCAGACCGCTCAGGGGGCTTGGCTTAGATACGCAGTATTTT. Looking up the rest from reference TRBV28 and TRBJ2-3 gives the full variable domain: DVKVTQSSRYLVKRTGEKVFLECVQDMDHENMFWYRQDPGLGLRLIYFSYDVKMKEKGDIPEGYSVSREKKERFSLILESASTNQTSMYLCASRPLRGLGLDTQYFGPGTRLTVL.

There are a few counts of this clone. This chain joins TRBV5-6 and TRBJ1-6; 9 bases are a match to TRBD1. In germline, CDR1 is SGHDT, CDR2 YYEEEE. The trim removed 0 bases at V and 6 bases at J, leaving 4 bases unmatched. The CDR3 runs to 16 residues. The CDR3 protein is CASSLAGTGTNSPLHF. CDR3 nucleotide sequence: TGTGCCAGCAGCTTGGCCGGGACAGGGACTAATTCACCCCTCCACTTT.

This chain joins TRBV7-9 and TRBJ2-2; D gene uncertain. Germline V gene sequence: CDR1 SEHNR, CDR2 FQNEAQ (reference sequence). V was trimmed by 1 base and J by 6 bases, leaving 6 bases between them. CDR3 length equals 13 residues. CDR3 sequence: CASSLGGSGELFF. CDR3 in DNA: TGTGCCAGCAGCTTAGGAGGTTCCGGGGAGCTGTTTTTT.

The rearrangement links TRBV29-1 to TRBJ1-2; TRBD1 agrees at 9 bases. With 6 bases clipped from V and 4 bases from J, the junction kept 6 bases outside the gene matches. This CDR3 spans 13 amino acids. Germline assignment: CDR1 SQVTM and CDR2 ANQGSEA. CDR3 nucleotide sequence: TGCAGCGTAGTGGACAGGGGAGGCTATGGCTACACCTTC. It yields the protein CSVVDRGGYGYTF. Looking up the rest from reference TRBV29-1 and TRBJ1-2 gives the full variable domain: SAVISQKPSRDICQRGTSLTIQCQVDSQVTMMFWYRQQPGQSLTLIATANQGSEATYESGFVIDKFPISRPNLTFSTLTVSNMSPEDSSIYLCSVVDRGGYGYTFGSGTRLTVV.

The sample holds a few counts of this clone. The chain employs TRBV21-1 and TRBJ2-7; the table's D call of TRBD1 was not tested on the DNA. TRBV21-1 is a pseudogene segment. The CDR3 totals 14 residues. In DNA form, the CDR3 reads TGTGCCAGCAGCAAACCGGGACAGAACTACGAGCAGTACTTC. Translating it yields CASSKPGQNYEQYF.